This T cell receptor beta chain emerged from a study of vaccination effects on CD4 cells after COVID-19. Study-wide results and caveats: Clones of infection and vaccine origin contracted markedly late after vaccination.

In the case of this clone: Its antigen remains unidentified.

Antigen-specific CD4+ T cell clonotypes were called by their expansion after viral peptide-pool culture in ViraFEST. Following a 10-day culture, CD4+ T cells were purified. Participants received two doses of either the BNT162b2 or mRNA-1273 vaccine. The CDR3 length is 13 residues. Some clones are missing from TCRdb's copy, which holds only in-frame ones; the method was immunoSEQ multiplex PCR. The sample lists tens of thousands of clones; 75% to 80% were seen once. This TCR came from a human donor who received a COVID-19 vaccine. Some clones in this sample may be carry-over from other donors' samples. The starting material was CD4+ T cells from PBMCs cultured with SARS-CoV-2 spike peptides, obtained after COVID-19 vaccination. V and J are TRBV21-1 and TRBJ2-7; the table's D call, TRBD1, was not checked against the DNA. TRBV21-1 is labeled a pseudogene. The CDR3 region is CASSAGQSYEQYV. CDR3 DNA sequence: TGTGCCAGCAGCGCGGGACAGTCCTACGAGCAGTACGTC.